The rows below give T cell receptor beta chains drawn from one sample of a study of blood T cell repertoires in COVID-19. Using immunoSEQ multiplex PCR, the repertoire was profiled, and TCRdb retains in-frame clones only, with some absent. This repertoire shows 250,000 to 350,000 clones, approximately 91% found once; its top ten account for less than 0.95%. The sequenced material came from peripheral blood. The source is a woman in her thirties or forties who had recovered from COVID-19. Both conserved end residues are part of each CDR3. The order of the fields is clone size, CDR3 length, V gene, J gene, D gene, CDR3 DNA, CDR3 protein. The D gene is left open where the match is weak. Clone sizes are given selectively: once, few, many, or a class where the clone is expanded.

size: .
length: 15
V: TRBV30
J: TRBJ1-5
D: TRBD1
DNA: TGTGCCTGGAGTGTAAACCAGGGGGCCCATCAGCCCCAGCATTTT
CDR3: CAWSVNQGAHQPQHF

size: .
length: 15
V: TRBV5-6
J: TRBJ1-4
D: .
DNA: TGTGCCAGCAGCTTGGCAGGGGACCATAATGAAAAACTGTTTTTT
CDR3: CASSLAGDHNEKLFF

size: .
length: 14
V: TRBV10-3
J: TRBJ2-7
D: .
DNA: TGTGCCATCAGTGCCCCTAGCACCCCCTACGAGCAGTACTTC
CDR3: CAISAPSTPYEQYF

size: once
length: 16
V: TRBV6-1
J: TRBJ2-3
D: TRBD2
DNA: TGTGCCAGCAGTGAAGTGCCTAGCGGTAGCACAGATACGCAGTATTTT
CDR3: CASSEVPSGSTDTQYF

size: .
length: 12
V: TRBV18
J: TRBJ2-5
D: .
DNA: TGTGCCAGCTCACCATCGCAAGAGACCCAGTACTTC
CDR3: CASSPSQETQYF

size: .
length: 18
V: TRBV10-3
J: TRBJ1-3
D: .
DNA: TGTGCCATCAGTGATGGTTTCGGGTCAGTCGGTATAGGAAACACCATATATTTT
CDR3: CAISDGFGSVGIGNTIYF

size: .
length: 15
V: TRBV9
J: TRBJ2-2
D: .
DNA: TGTGCCAGCAGCGAAGGGACACCGAACACCGGGGAGCTGTTTTTT
CDR3: CASSEGTPNTGELFF

size: .
length: 15
V: TRBV7-3
J: TRBJ2-1
D: TRBD1
DNA: TGTGCCAGCAGCCCGCAGGGGGTATCCTACAATGAGCAGTTCTTC
CDR3: CASSPQGVSYNEQFF

size: .
length: 16
V: TRBV30
J: TRBJ2-5
D: .
DNA: TGTGCCTGGAGTGTAAGGCACAGCCCGTACCAAGAGACCCAGTACTTC
CDR3: CAWSVRHSPYQETQYF

size: .
length: 16
V: TRBV7-8
J: TRBJ2-3
D: TRBD2
DNA: TGTGCCAGCAGCTTAGTCCAGCGGGAGTTCTTAGATACGCAGTATTTT
CDR3: CASSLVQREFLDTQYF

size: .
length: 16
V: TRBV9
J: TRBJ2-1
D: TRBD2
DNA: TGTGCCAGCAGCGTAGTGTCACTAGCGAAGGGCAATGAGCAGTTCTTC
CDR3: CASSVVSLAKGNEQFF

size: .
length: 14
V: TRBV6-1
J: TRBJ2-5
D: .
DNA: TGTGCCAGCAGGCGGCCTGGCCCCCAGGAGACCCAGTACTTC
CDR3: CASRRPGPQETQYF

size: .
length: 14
V: TRBV5-1
J: TRBJ2-7
D: .
DNA: TGCGCCAGCAGCCGAGTTACAGGGAGCTACGAGCAGTACTTC
CDR3: CASSRVTGSYEQYF

size: once
length: 12
V: TRBV24-1
J: TRBJ2-1
D: .
DNA: TGTGCCACCAGGGGCTCCAATAGGGAGCAGTTCTTC
CDR3: CATRGSNREQFF

size: .
length: 12
V: TRBV30
J: TRBJ1-1
D: .
DNA: TGTGCCTGGACCACCGCGGGTGCTGAAGCTTTCTTT
CDR3: CAWTTAGAEAFF

size: .
length: 14
V: TRBV27
J: TRBJ1-1
D: .
DNA: TGTGCCAGCAGTTTCCGAGGGGGGGACACTGAAGCTTTCTTT
CDR3: CASSFRGGDTEAFF

size: .
length: 15
V: TRBV19
J: TRBJ2-7
D: TRBD2
DNA: TGTGCCAGTAGTGGAGCGGGAGGGGAAAAGTACGAGCAGTACTTC
CDR3: CASSGAGGEKYEQYF

size: .
length: 15
V: TRBV7-9
J: TRBJ2-2
D: TRBD1
DNA: TGTGCCAGCAGCTGGGGACAGGGCGGGACCGGGGAGCTGTTTTTT
CDR3: CASSWGQGGTGELFF

size: .
length: 12
V: TRBV11-3
J: TRBJ1-1
D: .
DNA: TGTGCCAGCAGCTTCGGGAACACTGAAGCTTTCTTT
CDR3: CASSFGNTEAFF

size: .
length: 15
V: TRBV4-1
J: TRBJ2-5
D: TRBD2
DNA: TGCGCCAGCAGCCATATAGCGGGAGGGCCAGAGACCCAGTACTTC
CDR3: CASSHIAGGPETQYF